The 8 T cell receptor beta chains below all came from one sample that was sequenced in a study of CD8 T cells in ankylosing spondylitis. MiXCR, applied by TCRdb to the 5' RACE reads, yields one record per CDR3 protein. The table includes over 130,000 distinct CDR3 sequences, 44% detected once. Sequenced: synovial fluid, either unsorted or a sorted T cell fraction (not recorded which). These receptors all stem from a male donor with ankylosing spondylitis.

The chain employs TRBV28 and TRBJ1-5, with 7 nucleotides matching TRBD1. Trimming at V came to 3 bases and at J to 6 bases, leaving 8 bases not matched to a gene. The CDR3 extends over 15 amino acids. Germline CDR1 is MDHEN and CDR2 is SYDVKM. The CDR3 loop is CASSFPGGQGQPQHF. For the CDR3, the DNA is TGTGCCAGCAGTTTCCCAGGGGGACAAGGTCAGCCCCAGCATTTT.

The chain combines TRBV15 with TRBJ2-3; D might be TRBD1 or TRBD2, each matching 5 bases. Germline V gene sequence: CDR1 LNHNV, CDR2 YYDKDF (reference sequence). CDR3 length: 15 residues. The V end lost 5 bases, the J end lost 7 bases, and 19 bases lay between the germline ends. The CDR3 loop reads CATSPRWDGANTQYF. The CDR3 DNA reads TGTGCCACCAGCCCCCGGTGGGACGGAGCTAATACGCAGTATTTT.

The rearrangement links TRBV28 to TRBJ2-1; 7 positions agree with TRBD1. The CDR3 has 15 amino acids. Germline loops: CDR1 MDHEN, CDR2 SYDVKM. Losses at the gene ends were 2 bases for V and 4 bases for J; bases not matched to a gene: 5. CDR3 residues: CASSLGDSRYNEQFF. CDR3 nucleotides: TGTGCCAGCAGTTTAGGGGACAGTAGATACAATGAGCAGTTCTTC.

The CDR3 loop reads CASSQGRGGFSYNEQFF. The DNA for the CDR3 is TGCGCCAGCAGCCAAGGCCGCGGGGGGTTCTCCTACAATGAGCAGTTCTTC. V gene TRBV4-1 combines with J gene TRBJ2-1, with TRBD2 identical over 8 bases. CDR3 size: 17 residues. V was pared by 1 base and J by 0 bases, with 5 bases of the junction left unmatched. Germline values: CDR1 MGHRA, CDR2 YSYEKL.

This clonotype was found a few times. The V call is TRBV20-1, the J call TRBJ1-5; D remains ambiguous. Germline CDR1 and CDR2: DFQATT and SNEGSKA (reference sequence). The CDR3 length is 14 residues. Trimming left V 3 bases short and J 2 bases short, with 11 bases between. In nucleotides, the CDR3 is TGCAGTGCTAGGGGTACATGTTGCAATCAGCCCCAGCATTTT. The encoded protein is CSARGTCCNQPQHF.

This clonotype has just a few counts. The gene calls are TRBV6-1 and TRBJ1-2; a possible D gene is TRBD1 (5 bases). V was pared by 6 bases and J by 5 bases, with 13 bases between. The V gene's germline CDR1 is MNHNS and CDR2 SASEGT. The CDR3 runs 13 residues. The CDR3 protein is CASRPGGLYGYTF. CDR3 bases: TGTGCCAGCAGGCCCGGGGGGTTATATGGCTACACCTTC.

Concerning this clonotype itself: A junction end diverges from the germline sequence, so it may reflect a read error. The V gene is TRBV19, the J gene TRBJ2-1, with 12 bases aligning to TRBD2. This CDR3 is built from 18 residues. Germline V gene sequence: CDR1 LNHDA, CDR2 SQIVND (reference sequence). The CDR3 nucleotides read TGTGCCAGTAGGATAGGTCCTAGCGGGAGGGATTCCTACAATGAGCAGTTCTTC. Protein: CASRIGPSGRDSYNEQFF.

A few counts support this clonotype. V is TRBV29-1 and J is TRBJ1-1; the D gene is possibly TRBD1 (5 bases). V lost 0 bases to trimming and J lost 3 bases, with 14 bases between them. Looked up from germline, CDR1 is SQVTM and CDR2 is ANQGSEA. The CDR3 totals 15 residues. The CDR3 DNA follows: TGCAGCGTTGAAGATTCGGGGAGGGGCGACACTGAAGCTTTCTTT. Its protein product is CSVEDSGRGDTEAFF.